The present entry profiles one T cell receptor (beta chain) with its context. Its antigen remains unknown. This record comes from a study of OX40 agonist ivuxolimab in advanced cancers. Overall study: Ivuxolimab was delivered to patients intravenously every 2 weeks at doses spanning 0.01 to 10 mg/kg. It was permissible to have had prior anti-PD-1, anti-PD-L1 or anti-CTLA-4 therapy, and approximately 40% had some. Partial responses were seen in three patients, one with hepatocellular carcinoma and two with cutaneous melanoma.

Study-wide points: The specificity for antigen of the expanded peripheral T cells was not determined.

Here immunoSEQ multiplex PCR was the method, and the copy in TCRdb shows in-frame clones only, minus some. Among under 80,000 clones listed, 88% were seen once. The CDR3 covers 13 residues. V lost 8 bases, J lost 0 bases, and 10 bases lay in between. CDR1 and CDR2 (germline): WNHNN, SYGVQD (reference sequence). This sequence joins TRBV10-1 and TRBJ1-1, with D uncertain. The specimen comprised CD4+ or CD8+ T cells sorted from blood, sampled in a trial of the OX40 agonist ivuxolimab. The sequence was collected from an adult with an advanced solid tumor such as melanoma, head and neck, liver or kidney cancer. The CDR3 loop is CASRSGMNTEAFF. In DNA, the CDR3 is TGCGCCAGCCGGTCGGGCATGAACACTGAAGCTTTCTTT.